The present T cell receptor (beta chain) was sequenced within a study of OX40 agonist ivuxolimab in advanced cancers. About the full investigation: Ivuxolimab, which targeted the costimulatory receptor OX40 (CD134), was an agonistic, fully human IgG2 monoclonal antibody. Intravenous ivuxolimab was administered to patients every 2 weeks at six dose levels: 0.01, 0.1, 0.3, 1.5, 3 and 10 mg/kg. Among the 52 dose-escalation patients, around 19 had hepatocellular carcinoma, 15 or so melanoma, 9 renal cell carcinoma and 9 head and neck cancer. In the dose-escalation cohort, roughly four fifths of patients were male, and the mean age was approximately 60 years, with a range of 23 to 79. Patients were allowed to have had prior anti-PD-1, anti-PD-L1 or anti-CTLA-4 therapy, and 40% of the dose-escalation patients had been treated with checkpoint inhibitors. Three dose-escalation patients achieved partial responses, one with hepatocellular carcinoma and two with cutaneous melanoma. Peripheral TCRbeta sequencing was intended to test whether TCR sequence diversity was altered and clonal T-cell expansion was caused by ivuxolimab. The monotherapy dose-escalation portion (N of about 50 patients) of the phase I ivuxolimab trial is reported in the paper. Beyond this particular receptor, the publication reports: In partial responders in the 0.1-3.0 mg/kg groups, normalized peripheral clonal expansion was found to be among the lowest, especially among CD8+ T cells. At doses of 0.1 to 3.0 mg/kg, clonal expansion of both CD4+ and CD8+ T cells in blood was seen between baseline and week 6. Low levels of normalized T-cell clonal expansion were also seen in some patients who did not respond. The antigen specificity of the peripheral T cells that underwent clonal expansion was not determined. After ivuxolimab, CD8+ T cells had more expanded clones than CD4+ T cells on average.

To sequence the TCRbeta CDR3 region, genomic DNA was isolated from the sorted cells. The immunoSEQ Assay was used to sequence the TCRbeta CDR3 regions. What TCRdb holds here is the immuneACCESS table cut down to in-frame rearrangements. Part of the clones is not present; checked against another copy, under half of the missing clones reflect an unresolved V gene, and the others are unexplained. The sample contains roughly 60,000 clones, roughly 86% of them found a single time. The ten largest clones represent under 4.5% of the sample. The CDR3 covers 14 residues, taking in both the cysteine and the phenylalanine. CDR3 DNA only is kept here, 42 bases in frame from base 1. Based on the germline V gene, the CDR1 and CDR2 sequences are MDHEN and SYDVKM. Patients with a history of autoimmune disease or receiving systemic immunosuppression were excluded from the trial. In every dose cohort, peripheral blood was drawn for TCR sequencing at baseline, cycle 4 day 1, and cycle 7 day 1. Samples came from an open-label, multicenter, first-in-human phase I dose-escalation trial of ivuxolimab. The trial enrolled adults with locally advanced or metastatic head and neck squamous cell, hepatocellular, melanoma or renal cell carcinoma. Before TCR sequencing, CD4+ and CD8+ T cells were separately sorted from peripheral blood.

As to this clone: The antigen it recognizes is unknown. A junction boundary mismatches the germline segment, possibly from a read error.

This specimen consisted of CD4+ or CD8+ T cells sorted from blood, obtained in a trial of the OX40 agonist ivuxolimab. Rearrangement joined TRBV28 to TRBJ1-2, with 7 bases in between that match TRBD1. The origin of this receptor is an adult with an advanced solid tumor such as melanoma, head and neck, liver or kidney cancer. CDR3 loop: CASRNTGATYSYTF. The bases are TGTGCCAGCAGAAATACAGGGGCCACCTATAGCTACACCTTC.